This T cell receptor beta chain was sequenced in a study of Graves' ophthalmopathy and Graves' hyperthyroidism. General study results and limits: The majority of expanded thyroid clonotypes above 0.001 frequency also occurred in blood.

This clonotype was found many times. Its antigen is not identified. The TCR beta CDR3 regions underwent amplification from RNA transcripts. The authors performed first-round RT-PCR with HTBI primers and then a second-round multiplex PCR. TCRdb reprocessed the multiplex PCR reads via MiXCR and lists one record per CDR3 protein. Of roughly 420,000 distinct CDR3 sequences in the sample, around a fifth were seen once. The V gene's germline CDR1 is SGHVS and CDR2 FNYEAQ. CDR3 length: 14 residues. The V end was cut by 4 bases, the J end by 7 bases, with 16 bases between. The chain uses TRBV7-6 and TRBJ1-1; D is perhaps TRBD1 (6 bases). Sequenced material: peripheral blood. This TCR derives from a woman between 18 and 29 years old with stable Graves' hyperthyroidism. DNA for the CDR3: TGTGCCAGCAGCTCCCTCAGGCAGGGGAGTGAAGCTTTCTTT. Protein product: CASSSLRQGSEAFF.